This passage covers 11 T cell receptor beta chains from one sample sequenced in a study of persistence of HIV-infected CD4 T cells. For these receptors, no antigen is known. Stimulation used 9 to 10 ug/mL lysate from CMV-infected fibroblasts. CD40L-negative CD69-negative CD45RO-high memory CD4+ T cells were sorted as populations depleted of antigen-responding cells. Sequencing used immunoSEQ version 4 in survey mode. Here immunoSEQ multiplex PCR was the method, and the copy in TCRdb shows in-frame clones only, minus some. The data hold 50,000 or so clones, with under 85% observed a single time. The material sequenced was CD4+ T cells sorted from PBMCs after approximately 18-hour stimulation, taken from a patient who received antiretroviral therapy. Receptors were obtained from an adult man with HIV who was CMV-seropositive.

This clone has only one observation. Here the CDR3 DNA reads TGTGCCAGCAGCACCCGCACCTTAAGGGGATACAATGAGCAGTTCTTC. It translates to CASSTRTLRGYNEQFF. The rearrangement links TRBV27 to TRBJ2-1; D might be TRBD1 (5 bases). The germline V gene encodes CDR1 MNHEY and CDR2 SMNVEV (reference sequence). This CDR3 comprises 16 residues. V lost 6 bases to trimming and J lost 4 bases, with 19 bases between them.

V usage is TRBV12-3 or TRBV12-4 and J usage is TRBJ1-6; D might be TRBD1 (5 bases). CDR3 length equals 13 residues. The ends were cut back, 6 bases at V and 9 bases at J, with 12 bases in the middle. The CDR3 DNA is TGTGCCAGCAGCCGAAGTACAGGTTCACCCCTCCACTTT. This codes for CASSRSTGSPLHF.

The chain employs TRBV5-5 and TRBJ1-4; tentative D call: TRBD1 (6 bases). Trimming cost V 4 bases and J 8 bases, with 15 bases left between them. Germline assignment: CDR1 SGHKS and CDR2 YYEKEE (reference sequence). CDR3 length: 14 amino acids. CDR3 residues: CASSVRGQGEKLFF. The CDR3 DNA reads TGTGCCAGCAGCGTCCGAGGGCAGGGGGAAAAACTGTTTTTT.

The chain combines TRBV27 with TRBJ1-2; D is undetermined. The germline CDR1 and CDR2 sequences are MNHEY and SMNVEV (reference sequence). This CDR3 has 12 amino acids. Trimming removed 5 bases at V and 4 bases at J, with 8 bases between. This chain's CDR3 is CASSRFGYGYTF. The CDR3 nucleotides are TGTGCCAGCAGTCGTTTTGGCTATGGCTACACCTTC.

The rearrangement uses TRBV27 and TRBJ2-3; D may be TRBD1 (6 bases). Germline CDR1 reads MNHEY; CDR2 reads SMNVEV (reference sequence). The CDR3 totals 13 residues. V lost 6 bases to trimming and J lost 8 bases, with 15 bases between them. For the CDR3, the DNA is TGTGCCAGCAGCCCTGGGACATTTCTTACGCAGTATTTT. Translating it yields CASSPGTFLTQYF.

This sequence joins TRBV3-1 (or the pseudogene TRBV3-2) and TRBJ1-4; D ambiguous. CDR1 LGHDT and CDR2 YNNKEL come from the germline V gene (reference sequence). V lost 2 bases and J lost 5, with 9 bases in between. The CDR3 loop spans 14 amino acids. The chain's CDR3 is CASSQLRTNEKLFF. CDR3 in DNA: TGTGCCAGCAGCCAATTAAGGACGAATGAAAAACTGTTTTTT.

This clone was recorded only once. The chain links TRBV6-1 to TRBJ1-2; no clear D. Deletions cut 2 bases from V and 5 bases from J, with 15 bases between. The germline V gene has CDR1 MNHNS and CDR2 SASEGT. The CDR3 runs 15 residues. This CDR3 is CASSESPWGGYGYTF. The CDR3 DNA follows: TGTGCCAGCAGTGAATCTCCCTGGGGTGGGTATGGCTACACCTTC.

The chain uses TRBV29-1 and TRBJ2-5, with 8 bases that match TRBD1. V was pared by 5 bases and J by 2 bases, with 1 base of the junction left unmatched. Looked up from germline, CDR1 is SQVTM and CDR2 is ANQGSEA. This CDR3 is 12 amino acids long. CDR3 DNA: TGCAGCGTTCGGACAGGGCAAGAGACCCAGTACTTC. Translated: CSVRTGQETQYF.

A single count supports this clone. The chain carries TRBV3-1 (or the pseudogene TRBV3-2) and TRBJ2-1; D may be TRBD2 (5 bases). Deletions cut 4 bases from V and 6 bases from J, with 19 bases between. Per germline, CDR1 LGHDT and CDR2 YNNKEL (reference sequence). The CDR3 is 16 amino acids. DNA of the CDR3: TGTGCCAGCAGCCCCCGAGGGAAGGGAACCAGCAATGAGCAGTTCTTC. Encoded protein: CASSPRGKGTSNEQFF.

The genes are TRBV6-6 and TRBJ1-5; 7 bases are a match to TRBD1. Trimming at V came to 8 bases and at J to 6 bases, leaving 10 bases not matched to a gene. Germline values: CDR1 MNHNY, CDR2 SVGAGI (reference sequence). The CDR3 consists of 14 residues. The CDR3 nucleotides are TGTGCCAGCGGGCGGGAGGCAGGGGGTCAGCCCCAGCATTTT. This gives the protein CASGREAGGQPQHF.

The chain carries TRBV5-1 and TRBJ2-2; 15 bases are shared with TRBD2. V was pared by 5 bases and J by 4 bases, with 9 bases of the junction left unmatched. Germline CDR1 reads SGHRS; CDR2 reads YFSETQ. This CDR3 is built from 18 residues. The CDR3 nucleotides are TGCGCCAGCAGGAGACTGGGACTAGCGGGGGGCTCCACCGGGGAGCTGTTTTTT. This codes for CASRRLGLAGGSTGELFF. The full variable domain, in which reference TRBV5-1 and TRBJ2-2 provide the parts outside the CDR3, is KAGVTQTPRYLIKTRGQQVTLSCSPISGHRSVSWYQQTPGQGLQFLFEYFSETQRNKGNFPGRFSGRQFSNSRSEMNVSTLELGDSALYLCASRRLGLAGGSTGELFFGEGSRLTVL.